This T cell receptor (beta chain) derives from a study of T cell responses to AZD1222 COVID-19 vaccine. The study's findings and limits: Spike-specific TCRs gained breadth and depth after people received two AZD1222 doses.

The count of this clone is one. As yet, its antigen is unknown. Here immunoSEQ multiplex PCR was the method, and the copy in TCRdb shows in-frame clones only, minus some. The repertoire holds fewer than 130,000 clones, roughly 90% seen once, with approximately 1.1% in the top ten. Germline V gives CDR1 SQVTM, CDR2 ANQGSEA. This CDR3 comprises 17 residues. V lost 2 bases to trimming and J lost 1 base, with 17 bases between them. The chain employs TRBV29-1 and TRBJ2-2; D may correspond to TRBD1 or TRBD2 (5 bases each). This clonotype originated in an adult in good health. The specimen was peripheral blood, collected on day 0 of AZD1222 vaccination. CDR3 nucleotides: TGCAGCGTTGAAACTGGGGGTGATTTAGGGAACACCGGGGAGCTGTTTTTT. Its translation is CSVETGGDLGNTGELFF.